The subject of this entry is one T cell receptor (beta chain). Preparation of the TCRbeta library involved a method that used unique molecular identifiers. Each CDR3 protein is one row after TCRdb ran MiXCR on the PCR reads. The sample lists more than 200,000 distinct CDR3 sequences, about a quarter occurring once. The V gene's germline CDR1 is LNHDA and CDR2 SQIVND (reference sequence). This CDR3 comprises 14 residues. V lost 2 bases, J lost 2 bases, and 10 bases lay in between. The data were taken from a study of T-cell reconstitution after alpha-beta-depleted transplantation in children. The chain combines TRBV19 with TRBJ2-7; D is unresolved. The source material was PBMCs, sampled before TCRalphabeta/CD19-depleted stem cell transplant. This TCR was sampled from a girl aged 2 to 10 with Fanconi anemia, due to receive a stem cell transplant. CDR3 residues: CASSINLETYEQYF. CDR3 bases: TGTGCCAGTAGTATAAACCTCGAAACCTACGAGCAGTACTTC.